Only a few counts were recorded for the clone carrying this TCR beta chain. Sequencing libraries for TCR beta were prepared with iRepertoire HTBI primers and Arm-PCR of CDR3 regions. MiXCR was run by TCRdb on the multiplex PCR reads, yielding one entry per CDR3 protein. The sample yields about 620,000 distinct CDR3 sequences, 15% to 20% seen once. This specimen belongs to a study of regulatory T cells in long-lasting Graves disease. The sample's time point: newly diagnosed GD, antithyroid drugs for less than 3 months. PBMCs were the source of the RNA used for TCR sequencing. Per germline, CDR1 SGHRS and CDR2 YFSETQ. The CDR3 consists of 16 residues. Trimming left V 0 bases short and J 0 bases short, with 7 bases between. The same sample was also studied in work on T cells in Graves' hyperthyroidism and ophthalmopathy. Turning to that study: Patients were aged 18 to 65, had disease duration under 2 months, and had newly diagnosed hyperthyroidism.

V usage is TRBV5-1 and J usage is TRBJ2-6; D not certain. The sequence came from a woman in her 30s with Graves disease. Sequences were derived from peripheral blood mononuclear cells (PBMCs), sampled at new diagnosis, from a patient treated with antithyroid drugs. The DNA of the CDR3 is TGCGCCAGCAGCTTGGGTACGGTCTCTGGGGCCAACGTCCTGACTTTC. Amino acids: CASSLGTVSGANVLTF.